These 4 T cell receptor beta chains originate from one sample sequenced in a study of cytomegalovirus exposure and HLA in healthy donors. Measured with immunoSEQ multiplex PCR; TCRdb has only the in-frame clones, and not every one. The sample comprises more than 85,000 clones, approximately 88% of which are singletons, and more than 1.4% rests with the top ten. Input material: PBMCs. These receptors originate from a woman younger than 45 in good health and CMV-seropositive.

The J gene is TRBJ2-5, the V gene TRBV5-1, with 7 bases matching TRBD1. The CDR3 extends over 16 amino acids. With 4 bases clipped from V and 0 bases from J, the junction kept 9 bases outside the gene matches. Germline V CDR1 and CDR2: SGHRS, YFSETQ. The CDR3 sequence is CASSLGTEYYQETQYF. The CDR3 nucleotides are TGCGCCAGCAGCCTAGGGACAGAATACTACCAAGAGACCCAGTACTTC. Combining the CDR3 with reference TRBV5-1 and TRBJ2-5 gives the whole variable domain KAGVTQTPRYLIKTRGQQVTLSCSPISGHRSVSWYQQTPGQGLQFLFEYFSETQRNKGNFPGRFSGRQFSNSRSEMNVSTLELGDSALYLCASSLGTEYYQETQYFGPGTRLLVL.

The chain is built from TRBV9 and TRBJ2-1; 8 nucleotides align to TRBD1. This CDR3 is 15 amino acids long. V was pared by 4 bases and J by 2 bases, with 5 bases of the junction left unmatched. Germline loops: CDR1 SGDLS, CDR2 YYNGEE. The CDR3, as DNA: TGTGCCAGCAGCCCCCGACAGGGGACCTACAATGAGCAGTTCTTC. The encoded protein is CASSPRQGTYNEQFF. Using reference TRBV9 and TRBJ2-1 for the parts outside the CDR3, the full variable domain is DSGVTQTPKHLITATGQRVTLRCSPRSGDLSVYWYQQSLDQGLQFLIQYYNGEERAKGNILERFSAQQFPDLHSELNLSSLELGDSALYFCASSPRQGTYNEQFFGPGTRLTVL.

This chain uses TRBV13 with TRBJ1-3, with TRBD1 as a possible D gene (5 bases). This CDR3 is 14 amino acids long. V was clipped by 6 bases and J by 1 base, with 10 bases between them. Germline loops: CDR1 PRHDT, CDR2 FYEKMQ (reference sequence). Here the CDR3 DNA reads TGTGCCAGCAGTCTTGACAGTTCTGGAAACACCATATATTTT. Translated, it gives CASSLDSSGNTIYF.

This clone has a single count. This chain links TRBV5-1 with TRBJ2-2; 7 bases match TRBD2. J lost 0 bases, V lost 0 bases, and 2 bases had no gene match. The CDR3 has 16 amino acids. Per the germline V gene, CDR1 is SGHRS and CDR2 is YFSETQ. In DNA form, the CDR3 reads TGCGCCAGCAGCTTGGTGGCGGGAGCGAACACCGGGGAGCTGTTTTTT. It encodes CASSLVAGANTGELFF.